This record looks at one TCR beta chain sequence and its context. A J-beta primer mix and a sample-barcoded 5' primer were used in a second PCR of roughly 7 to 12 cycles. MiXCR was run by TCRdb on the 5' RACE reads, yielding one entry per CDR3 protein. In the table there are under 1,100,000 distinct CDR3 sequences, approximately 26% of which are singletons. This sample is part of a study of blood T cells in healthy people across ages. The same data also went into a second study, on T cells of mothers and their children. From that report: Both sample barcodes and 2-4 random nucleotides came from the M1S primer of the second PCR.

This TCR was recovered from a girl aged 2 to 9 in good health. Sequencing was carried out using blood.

CDR3 nucleotides: TGCGCCAGCAGCCAAGATGAGACAGGGTTCTCACCCCTCCACTTT. Translation gives CASSQDETGFSPLHF. This rearrangement joins TRBV4-3 to TRBJ1-6; 7 nucleotides match TRBD1. V was pared by 0 bases and J by 10 bases, with 6 bases of the junction left unmatched. Germline-derived CDR1 and CDR2 are LGHNA and YSLEER. The CDR3 covers 15 residues.